This T cell receptor (beta chain) was retrieved from a study of cytomegalovirus exposure and HLA in healthy donors. Turning to this clone: Antigen: not known.

Study-wide points: TRBV6-2, TRBV6-3 and some other V segments were unresolvable in 87-base-pair reads. One cluster of highly shared sequence variants probably arose as a sequencing artifact. Rare TCR sequences predominated, though certain public TCRs were found in many donors. Information on immune exposure was restricted to one variable (CMV serostatus).

Germline trimming cut 5 bases from V and 9 bases from J; bases unmatched to any gene: 9. Germline loops: CDR1 KGHSH, CDR2 LQKENI. The CDR3 sequence is 15 residues long. PCR employed 60 Vbeta and 13 Jbeta primers. Measured with immunoSEQ multiplex PCR; TCRdb has only the in-frame clones, and not every one. This repertoire shows more than 90,000 clones, around four fifths found once; its top ten account for more than 6%. The material sequenced was PBMCs. The TCR originated in a man aged 35 to 55 in good health and CMV-seropositive. The chain combines TRBV18 with TRBJ2-3; 12 bases align to TRBD2. CDR3 nucleotides: TGTGCCAGCTCAAGACTAGCGGGAGATGTGGGGACGCAGTATTTT. This translates into CASSRLAGDVGTQYF.